This T cell receptor beta chain was retrieved from a study of blood T cell repertoires in COVID-19. Study-wide context: Sites in the United States, Italy and Spain provided acute and convalescent COVID-19 samples.

Germline V gene lookup returns CDR1 SQVTM and CDR2 ANQGSEA. CDR3 length equals 13 residues. V shed 5 bases and J 11 bases; nucleotides not matched to a gene: 12. This table comes from immunoSEQ multiplex PCR, and its TCRdb copy is limited to in-frame clones, with some not included. The table has about 250,000 clones, about 88% seen once. Those who participated ranged in age from about 18 to 89 years and resided in 24 US areas. Cohort assignment relied on participant-reported clinical history. Resolution of symptoms, clearance, or two negative PCRs was present in recovered Cohort 3 donors. The receptor comes from a woman between 45 and 60 years old who had recovered from COVID-19. Source material: PBMCs or T cells enriched from blood (not recorded which). V gene TRBV29-1 combines with J gene TRBJ1-2; 9 nucleotides agree with TRBD1. CDR3 in DNA: TGCAGCGTTTCCGGGACAGGGAGTACGGGTTACACCTTC. It specifies CSVSGTGSTGYTF.